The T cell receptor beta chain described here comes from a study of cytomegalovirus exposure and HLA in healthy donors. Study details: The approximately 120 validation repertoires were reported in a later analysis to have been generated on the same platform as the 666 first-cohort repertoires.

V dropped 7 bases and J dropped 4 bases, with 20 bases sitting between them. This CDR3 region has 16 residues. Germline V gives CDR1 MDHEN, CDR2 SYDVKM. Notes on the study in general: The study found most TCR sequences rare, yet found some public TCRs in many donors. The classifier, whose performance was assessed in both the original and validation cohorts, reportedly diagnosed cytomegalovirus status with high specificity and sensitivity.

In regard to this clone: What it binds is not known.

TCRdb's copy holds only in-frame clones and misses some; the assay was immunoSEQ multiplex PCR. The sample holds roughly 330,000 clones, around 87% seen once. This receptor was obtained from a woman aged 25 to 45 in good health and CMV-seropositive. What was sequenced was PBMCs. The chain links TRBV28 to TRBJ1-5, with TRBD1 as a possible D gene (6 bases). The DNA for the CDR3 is TGTGCCAGCACCCCCTCCCAGGGGCAATCTAATCAGCCCCAGCATTTT. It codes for CASTPSQGQSNQPQHF.